This T cell receptor beta chain originates from a study of cytomegalovirus exposure and HLA in healthy donors. Study-level points and caveats: Across donors, presence/absence analyses took sequencing depth to be roughly uniform. An analysis that came later showed most CMV-associated TCR beta chains appearing HLA-restricted.

Remarks on this clone: Its antigen is unidentified.

A multiplex PCR was run with 60 Vbeta primers and 13 Jbeta primers. Sequencing used immunoSEQ multiplex PCR; TCRdb keeps in-frame clones, though not all of them. Here the sample spans 130,000 or so clones, under 70% being singletons. J gave up 6 bases and V 4 bases, and 9 bases lay outside the gene matches. There are 16 residues in the CDR3. In germline, CDR1 is SGHRS, CDR2 YFSETQ. The rearrangement links TRBV5-1 to TRBJ2-1; TRBD2 agrees at 11 bases. Sequenced sample: PBMCs. This TCR was recovered from a woman between 55 and 75 years old in good health and CMV-seronegative. DNA of the CDR3: TGCGCCAGCAGCAAAGCCGGGACTAGCGGAGTCAATGAGCAGTTCTTC. Translating gives CASSKAGTSGVNEQFF.